The clone carrying this TCR beta chain has a handful of counts. The antigen remains unidentified. The data originate from a study of response to subunit inactivated influenza vaccine. Each CDR3 protein gets one entry after TCRdb re-called the RT-PCR reads with MiXCR. Here the sample spans about 520,000 distinct CDR3 sequences, around 25% being singletons. Germline V gene sequence: CDR1 MNHNS, CDR2 SASEGT. The CDR3 has 17 amino acids. The J segment lost 6 bases and the V segment lost 1 base, leaving 8 bases of the junction unmatched. Study-level points and caveats: Few additional T cells are recruited per seasonal influenza vaccination, authors suggested.

Here the sequenced sample was CD4+ T cells sorted from PBMCs, taken more than 4 days after vaccination. The sequence was collected from a middle-aged man who received an inactivated influenza vaccine. This chain joins TRBV6-1 and TRBJ2-2; 10 positions agree with TRBD2. CDR3 sequence: CASSEGQSGRASGELFF. The DNA for the CDR3 is TGTGCCAGCAGTGAAGGCCAAAGCGGGAGGGCCTCCGGGGAGCTGTTTTTT.